The 16 T cell receptor beta chains below were found in one sample sequenced in a study of ipilimumab plus nivolumab after autologous stem cell transplantation. Sequencing used immunoSEQ multiplex PCR; TCRdb keeps in-frame clones, though not all of them. The repertoire includes about 22,000 clones, over 70% of them detected once, and around 18% sits in the top ten. Source: PBMCs, taken in a trial of ipilimumab plus nivolumab as post-transplant consolidation. The receptors come from a male donor with diffuse large B-cell lymphoma.

The chain uses TRBV6-5 and TRBJ2-2; maybe TRBD1 (6 bases). This CDR3 region has 15 residues. Deletions cut 4 bases from V and 6 bases from J, with 15 bases between. Germline-derived CDR1 and CDR2 are MNHEY and SVGAGI. CDR3 DNA: TGTGCCAGCAGTTTCAACAGGGATGGGGCCGGGGAGCTGTTTTTT. Its protein product is CASSFNRDGAGELFF.

The chain joins TRBV19 to TRBJ2-2, with D possibly being TRBD1 (6 bases). This CDR3 region has 16 residues. Germline V gene lookup returns CDR1 LNHDA and CDR2 SQIVND (reference sequence). V dropped 7 bases and J dropped 6 bases, with 21 bases sitting between them. CDR3 sequence reads: CASMGTQAPSPGELFF. Written as DNA, the CDR3 is TGTGCCAGTATGGGGACACAGGCTCCCTCGCCCGGGGAGCTGTTTTTT.

V usage is TRBV15 and J usage is TRBJ2-4; TRBD2 is a possible D gene (6 bases). Trimming shortened V by 2 bases and J by 5 bases, and 10 bases separated the two germline ends. CDR1 and CDR2 (germline): LNHNV, YYDKDF (reference sequence). The CDR3 is 14 amino acids. DNA of the CDR3: TGTGCCACCAGCAGATCGGGACTTGAAAACATTCAGTACTTC. Its protein product is CATSRSGLENIQYF. The full variable domain, in which reference TRBV15 and TRBJ2-4 provide the parts outside the CDR3, is DAMVIQNPRYQVTQFGKPVTLSCSQTLNHNVMYWYQQKSSQAPKLLFHYYDKDFNNEADTPDNFQSRRPNTSFCFLDIRSPGLGDTAMYLCATSRSGLENIQYFGAGTRLSVL.

The chain recombines TRBV7-2 with TRBJ2-5, with D maybe TRBD1 (5 bases). This CDR3 comprises 14 residues. V lost 5 bases and J 4 bases, leaving 14 bases between the germline ends. Germline CDR1 is SGHTA and CDR2 is FQGNSA. The CDR3 nucleotides read TGTGCCAGCAGCCCCAAGGGGCCGCGAGAGACCCAGTACTTC. This codes for CASSPKGPRETQYF. Filled out from reference TRBV7-2 and TRBJ2-5, the complete variable domain reads GAGVSQSPSNKVTEKGKDVELRCDPISGHTALYWYRQSLGQGLEFLIYFQGNSAPDKSGLPSDRFSAERTGGSVSTLTIQRTQQEDSAVYLCASSPKGPRETQYFGPGTRLLVL.

The chain joins TRBV28 to TRBJ2-5; the match to TRBD2 covers 8 bases. J gave up 2 bases and V 3 bases, and 8 bases lay outside the gene matches. This CDR3 is 16 amino acids long. Germline lookup yields CDR1 MDHEN and CDR2 SYDVKM. The CDR3 here is CASSFLGAGEQETQYF. CDR3 DNA: TGTGCCAGCAGTTTCTTAGGAGCGGGAGAACAAGAGACCCAGTACTTC.

This rearrangement joins TRBV19 to TRBJ2-5; D perhaps matches TRBD2 (5 bases). The V and J ends lost 4 bases and 1 base respectively, with 10 bases between them. CDR3 size: 14 residues. Germline V gives CDR1 LNHDA, CDR2 SQIVND (reference sequence). In DNA, the CDR3 is TGTGCCAGTAGTACGGGGTATTTCCAAGAGACCCAGTACTTC. Its protein product is CASSTGYFQETQYF.

The chain employs TRBV5-6 and TRBJ2-1, with D hard to call. The V gene lost 4 bases and the J gene lost 4 bases, with 6 bases spanning the gap. The CDR3 extends over 12 amino acids. Germline CDR1 is SGHDT and CDR2 is YYEEEE. The DNA of the CDR3 is TGTGCCAGCAGCACAGAATACAATGAGCAGTTCTTC. It yields the protein CASSTEYNEQFF.

The chain carries TRBV20-1 and TRBJ2-1; 10 bases are shared with TRBD2. Germline assignment: CDR1 DFQATT and CDR2 SNEGSKA (reference sequence). V gave up 7 bases and J gave up 9 bases; unmatched junction bases: 3. The CDR3 has 11 residues. Written as DNA, the CDR3 is TGCAGTGGTGAGCGGGGGGGTGAGCAGTTCTTC. Its translation is CSGERGGEQFF.

Concerning this clone itself: The same CDR3 can be traced to other DNA sequences in this sample. V is TRBV5-1 and J is TRBJ1-4; 7 bases align to TRBD1. J lost 2 bases, V lost 2 bases, and 3 bases had no gene match. The CDR3 runs 15 residues. Germline V gene data show CDR1 as SGHRS and CDR2 as YFSETQ. CDR3 sequence: CASSLTGATNEKLFF. CDR3 bases: TGCGCCAGCAGCTTAACAGGGGCCACTAATGAAAAACTGTTTTTT.

CDR3 in DNA: TGTGCCAGCAGCTTTAGCGGGGGGCGCACAGATACGCAGTATTTT. It specifies CASSFSGGRTDTQYF. The genes are TRBV7-9 and TRBJ2-3, with 10 bases identical to TRBD2. This CDR3 contains 15 residues. Germline trimming cut 3 bases from V and 1 base from J; bases unmatched to any gene: 1. Germline assignment: CDR1 SEHNR and CDR2 FQNEAQ (reference sequence).

V gene TRBV19 combines with J gene TRBJ2-7; tentative D call: TRBD1 (5 bases). This CDR3 has 16 residues. V dropped 3 bases and J dropped 0 bases, with 15 bases sitting between them. Germline loops: CDR1 LNHDA, CDR2 SQIVND (reference sequence). The CDR3 region has the DNA TGTGCCAGTAGTATCCATACCTGGGGCCGCTCCTACGAGCAGTACTTC. Protein: CASSIHTWGRSYEQYF.

The chain couples TRBV7-9 to TRBJ2-1; no clear D gene. Trimming pared 5 bases from V and 1 base from J, leaving 3 bases between. Germline CDR1 is SEHNR and CDR2 is FQNEAQ (reference sequence). The CDR3 has 12 amino acids. The DNA of the CDR3 is TGTGCCAGCAGCCTATCCTACAATGAGCAGTTCTTC. This codes for CASSLSYNEQFF. The variable domain in full, completed from reference TRBV7-9 and TRBJ2-1, reads DTGVSQNPRHKITKRGQNVTFRCDPISEHNRLYWYRQTLGQGPEFLTYFQNEAQLEKSRLLSDRFSAERPKGSFSTLEIQRTEQGDSAMYLCASSLSYNEQFFGPGTRLTVL.

This chain links TRBV9 with TRBJ1-5; D gene ambiguous. Germline CDR1 is SGDLS and CDR2 is YYNGEE. The V end lost 0 bases, the J end lost 6 bases, and 10 bases lay between the germline ends. This CDR3 has 14 residues. CDR3 sequence (DNA): TGTGCCAGCAGCGTAGAAGGGTTGCCTCAGCCCCAGCATTTT. Translated, it gives CASSVEGLPQPQHF.

The CDR3 nucleotides are TGTGCCAGCAGCCCAGGGGCAGCGAGCTCCTACAATGAGCAGTTCTTC. Its protein is CASSPGAASSYNEQFF. This chain connects TRBV27 to TRBJ2-1; possibly TRBD1 for D (6 bases). V was clipped by 6 bases and J by 0 bases, with 15 bases between them. Germline V gene data show CDR1 as MNHEY and CDR2 as SMNVEV (reference sequence). The CDR3 contains 16 residues.

V and J are TRBV9 and TRBJ2-6; TRBD2 is a possible D gene (5 bases). This CDR3 spans 15 amino acids. V dropped 4 bases and J dropped 4 bases, with 12 bases sitting between them. Germline V gene sequence: CDR1 SGDLS, CDR2 YYNGEE. The DNA for the CDR3 is TGTGCCAGCAGCCCCAGGCTAGCAGGGGCCAACGTCCTGACTTTC. This gives the protein CASSPRLAGANVLTF.

The chain couples TRBV19 to TRBJ1-5; tentatively, D is TRBD1 (6 bases). The CDR3 spans 16 residues. Trimming took 3 bases from V and 2 from J, leaving 14 bases between them. Germline V gene sequence: CDR1 LNHDA, CDR2 SQIVND (reference sequence). The CDR3 spells CASSMNGGQGNQPQHF. In nucleotides, the CDR3 is TGTGCCAGTAGTATGAACGGGGGCCAGGGCAATCAGCCCCAGCATTTT.